This TCR beta chain stems from a study of blood T cells in healthy people across ages. Turning to the study itself: Every two T cells gave about one barcoded beta molecule via template switching. Notes on the study in general: Long-lived donors carried more naive CD4+ cells and greater diversity than aged donors.

For the second PCR, which ran for about 7 to 11 cycles, a sample-barcoded 5' primer and a J-beta primer mix were used. Through a template-switch adaptor with 12 random nucleotides, each cDNA molecule received a tag. TCRdb passed the 5' RACE reads through MiXCR, listing each CDR3 protein once. Altogether almost 800,000 distinct CDR3 sequences are present, nearly 60% being singletons, with the ten largest covering 22%. Germline-derived CDR1 and CDR2 are MGHDK and SYGVNS. CDR3 length: 12 residues. V dropped 8 bases and J dropped 5 bases, with 12 bases sitting between them. This clonotype has a handful of counts. Its antigen is unknown. At least 5 micrograms of total RNA were extracted per sample.

This sequence originates from a man aged 25-40 years in good health. The source material was blood. The chain employs TRBV25-1 and TRBJ1-1, with D unresolved. The CDR3 DNA sequence: TGTGCCAGCCGTCGGTACGGGACTGAAGCTTTCTTT. Translating it yields CASRRYGTEAFF.